Below are 13 T cell receptor beta chains sequenced from a single sample in a study of blood T cell repertoires in COVID-19. Clones were read by immunoSEQ multiplex PCR, and TCRdb kept only the in-frame ones, dropping some. The repertoire has some 220,000 clones, roughly four fifths of them found once; the top ten carry 4%. Specimen: peripheral blood. These receptors came from a man in his fifties or sixties with acute or convalescent COVID-19.

The V and J genes are TRBV5-1 and TRBJ2-3, with D perhaps matching TRBD1 (6 bases). Germline values: CDR1 SGHRS, CDR2 YFSETQ. V was cut by 7 bases and J by 1 base, with 22 bases left in between. This CDR3 is 17 amino acids long. The CDR3 here is CASWTSGMDSGTDTQYF. The DNA of the CDR3 is TGCGCCAGCTGGACATCAGGGATGGACAGCGGCACAGATACGCAGTATTTT.

J is TRBJ1-3 and V is TRBV11-2; D ambiguous. Germline CDR1 SGHAT, CDR2 FQNNGV. Trimming left V 1 base short and J 0 bases short, with 10 bases between. This CDR3 region has 16 residues. The CDR3 protein is CASSLGSSNSGNTIYF. The CDR3 DNA is TGTGCCAGCAGCTTAGGTTCTTCTAACTCTGGAAACACCATATATTTT. The entire variable domain, with the rest obtained from reference TRBV11-2 and TRBJ1-3, is as follows: EAGVAQSPRYKIIEKRQSVAFWCNPISGHATLYWYQQILGQGPKLLIQFQNNGVVDDSQLPKDRFSAERLKGVDSTLKIQPAKLEDSAVYLCASSLGSSNSGNTIYFGEGSWLTVV.

The chain links TRBV28 to TRBJ1-3; D is possibly TRBD1 (6 bases). The CDR3 loop spans 14 amino acids. V dropped 6 bases and J dropped 4 bases, with 13 bases sitting between them. Germline V gene lookup returns CDR1 MDHEN and CDR2 SYDVKM. For the CDR3, the DNA is TGTGCCAGCAGGCCCCAGGGGAACGGAAACACCATATATTTT. Amino acid sequence: CASRPQGNGNTIYF. Looking up the rest from reference TRBV28 and TRBJ1-3 gives the full variable domain: DVKVTQSSRYLVKRTGEKVFLECVQDMDHENMFWYRQDPGLGLRLIYFSYDVKMKEKGDIPEGYSVSREKKERFSLILESASTNQTSMYLCASRPQGNGNTIYFGEGSWLTVV.

The chain links TRBV2 to TRBJ1-5; no clear D gene. The germline V gene encodes CDR1 SNHLY and CDR2 FYNNEI. The germline V and J ends were trimmed by 6 bases and 3 bases, with 9 bases remaining between them. The CDR3 is 13 residues long. CDR3 sequence reads: CASRKGDNQPQHF. The CDR3, as DNA: TGTGCCAGCAGAAAGGGAGACAATCAGCCCCAGCATTTT.

V usage is TRBV25-1 and J usage is TRBJ1-2; D unclear. CDR1 MGHDK and CDR2 SYGVNS come from the germline V gene. V was shortened by 0 bases and J by 6 bases, with 8 bases between the two germline ends. CDR3 length equals 13 residues. The CDR3 protein is CASSEYVQDGYTF. Written as DNA, the CDR3 is TGTGCCAGCAGTGAATATGTCCAGGATGGCTACACCTTC.

This chain links TRBV3-1 (or the pseudogene TRBV3-2) with TRBJ1-4, with 7 bases identical to TRBD1. From germline, CDR1 is LGHDT and CDR2 YNNKEL (reference sequence). The ends lost 1 base at V and 5 bases at J; junction bases unmatched: 7. The CDR3 is 16 residues long. Written as DNA, the CDR3 is TGTGCCAGCAGCCAAGGGAACAGGGGAACGAATGAAAAACTGTTTTTT. It encodes CASSQGNRGTNEKLFF.

V gene TRBV5-5 combines with J gene TRBJ2-1; 9 bases are a match to TRBD2. V lost 5 bases, J lost 7 bases, and 7 bases stayed unmatched. CDR3 length: 14 residues. Germline assignment: CDR1 SGHKS and CDR2 YYEKEE (reference sequence). CDR3 sequence reads: CASSVRGGWNEQFF. The CDR3 DNA reads as TGTGCCAGCAGTGTGCGGGGGGGCTGGAATGAGCAGTTCTTC.

In its sample, this clone was seen once. This sequence joins TRBV10-3 and TRBJ2-7; tentative D call: TRBD1 (5 bases). Trimming took off 6 bases at V and 4 bases at J, with 13 bases between the two ends. CDR3 length: 13 residues. CDR1 ENHRY and CDR2 SYGVKD come from the germline V gene. Here the CDR3 reads CAIRPATEYEQYF. CDR3 DNA sequence: TGTGCCATCAGACCCGCGACAGAATACGAGCAGTACTTC.

The J gene is TRBJ1-2, the V gene TRBV27, with D tentatively TRBD1 (6 bases). The CDR3 spans 16 residues. Germline V gives CDR1 MNHEY, CDR2 SMNVEV (reference sequence). Trimming left V 2 bases short and J 7 bases short, with 20 bases between. This CDR3 reads CASSLVASLRGGGYTF. DNA for the CDR3: TGTGCCAGCAGTTTAGTGGCTTCCCTAAGGGGGGGTGGCTACACCTTC.

The chain joins TRBV5-5 to TRBJ2-2, with D maybe TRBD1 (6 bases). The V end lost 4 bases, the J end lost 6 bases, and 13 bases lay between the germline ends. The CDR3 totals 14 residues. Germline V gives CDR1 SGHKS, CDR2 YYEKEE (reference sequence). The CDR3 region has the DNA TGTGCCAGCAGCCAGGGGTTGCCCGCCGGGGAGCTGTTTTTT. Translated: CASSQGLPAGELFF.

This rearrangement joins TRBV18 to TRBJ2-5; D is perhaps TRBD2 (6 bases). Looked up from germline, CDR1 is KGHSH and CDR2 is LQKENI. V was clipped by 3 bases and J by 1 base, with 18 bases between them. CDR3 length equals 17 residues. CDR3 coding DNA: TGTGCCAGCTCACCGGGGGGACTTTTTGGGGCCCAAGAGACCCAGTACTTC. This sequence encodes CASSPGGLFGAQETQYF.

The rearrangement joins TRBV7-8 to TRBJ2-1; D gene uncertain. The length of the CDR3 is 14 residues. CDR1 and CDR2 (germline): SGHVS, FQNEAQ. Trimming left V 3 bases short and J 4 bases short, with 10 bases between. The DNA of the CDR3 is TGTGCCAGCAGCTTTAGAACAGTTTACAATGAGCAGTTCTTC. This codes for CASSFRTVYNEQFF.

The chain joins TRBV6-2 or TRBV6-3 to TRBJ2-7, with a tentative D call TRBD2 (5 bases). This CDR3 comprises 14 residues. Germline CDR1 MNHEY, CDR2 SVGEGT. The V gene lost 2 bases and the J gene lost 3 bases, with 11 bases spanning the gap. The CDR3 nucleotides read TGTGCCAGCAGTTACGAGGGCGACAACTACGAGCAGTACTTC. It specifies CASSYEGDNYEQYF.